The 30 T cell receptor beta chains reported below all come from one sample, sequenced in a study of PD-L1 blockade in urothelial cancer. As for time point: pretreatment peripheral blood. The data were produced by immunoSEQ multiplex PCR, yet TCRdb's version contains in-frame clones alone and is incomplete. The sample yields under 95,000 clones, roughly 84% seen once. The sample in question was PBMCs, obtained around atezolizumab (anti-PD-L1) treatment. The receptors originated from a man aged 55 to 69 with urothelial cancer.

Here the CDR3 reads CASSLMEGLNTEAFF. The CDR3 DNA reads TGTGCCAGCAGCCTTATGGAGGGGTTGAACACTGAAGCTTTCTTT. The chain is built from TRBV9 and TRBJ1-1, with D perhaps matching TRBD1 (5 bases). The CDR3 is made up of 15 amino acids. Germline V gene lookup returns CDR1 SGDLS and CDR2 YYNGEE. Trimming stripped 4 bases from V and 0 bases from J, with 13 bases between.

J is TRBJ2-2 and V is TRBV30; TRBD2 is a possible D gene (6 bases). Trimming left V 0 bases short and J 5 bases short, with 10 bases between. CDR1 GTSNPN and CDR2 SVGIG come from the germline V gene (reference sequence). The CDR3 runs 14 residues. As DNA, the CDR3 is TGTGCCTGGAGTGTAGGAGGGGTTACCGGGGAGCTGTTTTTT. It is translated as CAWSVGGVTGELFF.

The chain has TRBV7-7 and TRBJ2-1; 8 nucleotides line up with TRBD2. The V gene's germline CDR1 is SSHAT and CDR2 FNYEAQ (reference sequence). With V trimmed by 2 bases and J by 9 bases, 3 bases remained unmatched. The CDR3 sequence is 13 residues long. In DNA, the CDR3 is TGTGCCAGCAGCTTACCGGGGGGGGCTGAGCAGTTCTTC. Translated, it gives CASSLPGGAEQFF.

CDR3 amino acids: CASSFKGEGGNTIYF. Here the CDR3 DNA reads TGCGCCAGCAGCTTCAAAGGGGAAGGGGGAAACACCATATATTTT. This rearrangement joins TRBV5-1 to TRBJ1-3; D may be TRBD1 (5 bases). Germline lookup yields CDR1 SGHRS and CDR2 YFSETQ. Trimming removed 2 bases at V and 4 bases at J, with 13 bases between. The CDR3 has 15 residues.

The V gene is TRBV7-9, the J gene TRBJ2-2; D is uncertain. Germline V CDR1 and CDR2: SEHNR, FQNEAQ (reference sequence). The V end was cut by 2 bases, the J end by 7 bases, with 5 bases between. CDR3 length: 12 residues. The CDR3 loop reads CASSLIFGELFF. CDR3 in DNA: TGTGCCAGCAGCTTAATATTCGGGGAGCTGTTTTTT.

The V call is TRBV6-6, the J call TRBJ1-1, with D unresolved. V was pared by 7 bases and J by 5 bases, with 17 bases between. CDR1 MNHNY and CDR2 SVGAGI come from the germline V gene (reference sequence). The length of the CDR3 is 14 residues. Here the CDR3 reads CASTSNQASTEAFF. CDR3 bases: TGTGCCAGCACCTCAAACCAGGCTTCGACTGAAGCTTTCTTT.

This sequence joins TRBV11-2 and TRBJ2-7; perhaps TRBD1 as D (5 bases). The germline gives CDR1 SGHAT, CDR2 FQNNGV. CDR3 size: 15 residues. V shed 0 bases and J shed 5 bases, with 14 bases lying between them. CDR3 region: CASSLEWGQGNEQYF. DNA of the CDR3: TGTGCCAGCAGCTTAGAGTGGGGCCAAGGTAACGAGCAGTACTTC.

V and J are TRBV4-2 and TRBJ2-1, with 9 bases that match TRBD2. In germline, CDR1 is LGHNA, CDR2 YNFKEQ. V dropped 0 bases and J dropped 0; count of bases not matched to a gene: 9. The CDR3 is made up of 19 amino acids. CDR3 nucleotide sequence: TGTGCCAGCAGCCAAGAGAGTGGCGGGGGGGTAGCCTCCTACAATGAGCAGTTCTTC. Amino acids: CASSQESGGGVASYNEQFF.

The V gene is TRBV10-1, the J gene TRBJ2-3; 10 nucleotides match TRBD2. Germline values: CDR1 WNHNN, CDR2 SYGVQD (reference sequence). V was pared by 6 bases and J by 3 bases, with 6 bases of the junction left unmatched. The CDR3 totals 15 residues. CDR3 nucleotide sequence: TGCGCCAGCAGCTTAGAGACTAGCGGGACAGATACGCAGTATTTT. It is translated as CASSLETSGTDTQYF.

In DNA form, the CDR3 reads TGTGCCAGCAGCCGAGCCGGCGGGGGTTTTGACGAGCAGTACTTC. Protein: CASSRAGGGFDEQYF. The V call is TRBV13, the J call TRBJ2-7; 7 nucleotides line up with TRBD2. Germline-derived CDR1 and CDR2 are PRHDT and FYEKMQ (reference sequence). The V segment lost 5 bases and the J segment 5 bases; nucleotides outside the gene matches: 12. The CDR3 extends over 15 amino acids.

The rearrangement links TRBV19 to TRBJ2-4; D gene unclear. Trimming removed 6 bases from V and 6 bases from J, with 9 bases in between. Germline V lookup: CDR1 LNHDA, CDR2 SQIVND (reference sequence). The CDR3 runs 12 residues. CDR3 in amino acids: CASSQVGNIQYF. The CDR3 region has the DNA TGTGCCAGTAGCCAAGTCGGAAACATTCAGTACTTC.

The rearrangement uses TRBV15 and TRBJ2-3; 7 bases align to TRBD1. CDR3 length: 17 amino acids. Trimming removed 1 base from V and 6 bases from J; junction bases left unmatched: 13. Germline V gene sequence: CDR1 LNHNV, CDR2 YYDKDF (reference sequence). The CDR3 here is CATSRGPAGGSMDTQYF. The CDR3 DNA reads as TGTGCCACCAGCAGAGGGCCGGCAGGGGGTAGTATGGATACGCAGTATTTT.

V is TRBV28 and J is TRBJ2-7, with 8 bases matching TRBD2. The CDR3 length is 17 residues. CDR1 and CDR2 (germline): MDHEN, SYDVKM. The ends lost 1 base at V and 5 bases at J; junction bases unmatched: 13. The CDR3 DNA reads TGTGCCAGCAGTTTATTTAGCCGGGGGGGAAGTTATCACGAGCAGTACTTC. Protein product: CASSLFSRGGSYHEQYF.

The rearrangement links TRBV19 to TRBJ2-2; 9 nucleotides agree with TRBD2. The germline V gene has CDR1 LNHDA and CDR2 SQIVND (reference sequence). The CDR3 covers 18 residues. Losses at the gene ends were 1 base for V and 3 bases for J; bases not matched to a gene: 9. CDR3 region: CASSIGPGLAEYTGELFF. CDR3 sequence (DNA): TGTGCCAGTAGTATAGGTCCGGGACTAGCTGAATACACCGGGGAGCTGTTTTTT. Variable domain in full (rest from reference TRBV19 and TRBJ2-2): DGGITQSPKYLFRKEGQNVTLSCEQNLNHDAMYWYRQDPGQGLRLIYYSQIVNDFQKGDIAEGYSVSREKKESFPLTVTSAQKNPTAFYLCASSIGPGLAEYTGELFFGEGSRLTVL.

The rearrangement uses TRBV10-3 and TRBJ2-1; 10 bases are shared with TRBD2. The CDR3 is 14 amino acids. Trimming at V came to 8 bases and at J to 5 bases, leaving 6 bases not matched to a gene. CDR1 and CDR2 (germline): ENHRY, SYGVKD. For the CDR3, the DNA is TGTGCCATCCTCGTAGCGGGGGGCAACAATGAGCAGTTCTTC. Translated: CAILVAGGNNEQFF.

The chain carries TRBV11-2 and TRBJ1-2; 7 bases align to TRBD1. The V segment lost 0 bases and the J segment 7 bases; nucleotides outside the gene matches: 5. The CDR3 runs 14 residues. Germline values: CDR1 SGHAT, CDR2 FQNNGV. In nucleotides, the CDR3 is TGTGCCAGCAGCTTAGACAGGGGGAACGGTGGCTACACCTTC. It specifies CASSLDRGNGGYTF.

This CDR3 is CASSLVDSSDEQYF. CDR3 sequence (DNA): TGTGCCAGCAGCTTAGTTGACTCCAGCGACGAGCAGTACTTC. V is TRBV7-6 and J is TRBJ2-7, with D uncertain. The CDR3 covers 14 residues. V lost 1 base to trimming and J lost 5 bases, with 12 bases between them. Germline V gene data show CDR1 as SGHVS and CDR2 as FNYEAQ.

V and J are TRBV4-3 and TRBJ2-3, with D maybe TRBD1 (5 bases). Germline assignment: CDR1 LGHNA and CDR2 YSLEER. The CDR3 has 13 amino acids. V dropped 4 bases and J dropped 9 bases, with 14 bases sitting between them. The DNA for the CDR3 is TGCGCCAGCAGCCGTCAGGGTGAAGACACGCAGTATTTT. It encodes CASSRQGEDTQYF.

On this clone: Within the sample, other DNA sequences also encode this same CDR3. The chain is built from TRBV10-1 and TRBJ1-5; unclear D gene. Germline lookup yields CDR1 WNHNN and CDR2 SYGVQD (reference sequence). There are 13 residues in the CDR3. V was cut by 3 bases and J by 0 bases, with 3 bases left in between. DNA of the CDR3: TGCGCCAGCAGTGAACATAGCAATCAGCCCCAGCATTTT. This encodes CASSEHSNQPQHF.

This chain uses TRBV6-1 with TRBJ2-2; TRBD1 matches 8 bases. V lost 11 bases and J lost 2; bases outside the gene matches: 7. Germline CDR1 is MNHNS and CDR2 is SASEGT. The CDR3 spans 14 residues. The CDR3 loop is CAGRDRINTGELFF. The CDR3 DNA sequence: TGTGCCGGCCGGGACAGGATCAACACCGGGGAGCTGTTTTTT.

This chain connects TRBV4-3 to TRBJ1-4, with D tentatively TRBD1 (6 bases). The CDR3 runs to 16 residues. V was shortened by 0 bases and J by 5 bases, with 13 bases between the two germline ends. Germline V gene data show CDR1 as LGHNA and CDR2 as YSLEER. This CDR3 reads CASSQEYQGWNEKLFF. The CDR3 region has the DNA TGCGCCAGCAGCCAAGAGTACCAGGGGTGGAATGAAAAACTGTTTTTT.

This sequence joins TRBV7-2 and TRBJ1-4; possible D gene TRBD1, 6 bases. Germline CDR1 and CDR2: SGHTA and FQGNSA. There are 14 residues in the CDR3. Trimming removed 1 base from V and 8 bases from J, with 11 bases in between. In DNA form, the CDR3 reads TGTGCCAGCAGCTTAGGGGGGCCCGGGGAAAAACTGTTTTTT. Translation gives CASSLGGPGEKLFF.

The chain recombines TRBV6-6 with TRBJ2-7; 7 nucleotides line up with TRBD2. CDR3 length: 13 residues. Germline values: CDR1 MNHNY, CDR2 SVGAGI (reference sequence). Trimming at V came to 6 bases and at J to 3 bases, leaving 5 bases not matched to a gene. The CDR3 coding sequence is TGTGCCAGCAGCGGCGGGAGTAACTACGAGCAGTACTTC. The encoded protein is CASSGGSNYEQYF.

DNA of the CDR3: TGTGCCAGCAGTGCGGACAGGGGGGACACCGGGGAGCTGTTTTTT. Its protein is CASSADRGDTGELFF. V usage is TRBV6-5 and J usage is TRBJ2-2, with 10 bases aligning to TRBD1. V dropped 5 bases and J dropped 3; count of bases not matched to a gene: 3. Germline CDR1 is MNHEY and CDR2 is SVGAGI. The CDR3 loop spans 15 amino acids.

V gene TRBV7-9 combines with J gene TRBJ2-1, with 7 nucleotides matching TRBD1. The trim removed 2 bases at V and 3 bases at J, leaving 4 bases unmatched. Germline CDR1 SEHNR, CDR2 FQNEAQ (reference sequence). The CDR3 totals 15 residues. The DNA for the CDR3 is TGTGCCAGCAGCTTAAGAGGACAGGTCTACAATGAGCAGTTCTTC. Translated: CASSLRGQVYNEQFF.

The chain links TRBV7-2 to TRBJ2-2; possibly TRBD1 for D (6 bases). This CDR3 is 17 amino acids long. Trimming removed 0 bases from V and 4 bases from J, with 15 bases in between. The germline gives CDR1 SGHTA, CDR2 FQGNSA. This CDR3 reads CASSLAGQNRGTGELFF. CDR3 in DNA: TGTGCCAGCAGCTTAGCCGGACAGAACCGTGGCACCGGGGAGCTGTTTTTT.

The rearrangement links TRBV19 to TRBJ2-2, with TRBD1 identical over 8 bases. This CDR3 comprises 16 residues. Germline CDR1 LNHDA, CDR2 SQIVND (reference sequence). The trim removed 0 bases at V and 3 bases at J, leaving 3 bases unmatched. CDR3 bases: TGTGCCAGTAGTATAGAAAGCAGGGGGCACACCGGGGAGCTGTTTTTT. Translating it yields CASSIESRGHTGELFF.

The CDR3 nucleotides are TGTGCCAGCAGCCTCGGACTAGCGTACAATGAGCAGTTCTTC. This gives the protein CASSLGLAYNEQFF. The chain combines TRBV5-4 with TRBJ2-1, with 9 bases aligning to TRBD2. This CDR3 has 14 residues. J lost 4 bases, V lost 4 bases, and 3 bases had no gene match. Germline values: CDR1 SGHNT, CDR2 YYREEE (reference sequence).

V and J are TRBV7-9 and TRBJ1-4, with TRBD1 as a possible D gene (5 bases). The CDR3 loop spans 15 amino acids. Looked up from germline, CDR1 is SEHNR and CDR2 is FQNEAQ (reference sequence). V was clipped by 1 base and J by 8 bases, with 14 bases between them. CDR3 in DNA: TGTGCCAGCAGCTTAGGCAGGGTCCCAGGGGAAAAACTGTTTTTT. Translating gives CASSLGRVPGEKLFF.

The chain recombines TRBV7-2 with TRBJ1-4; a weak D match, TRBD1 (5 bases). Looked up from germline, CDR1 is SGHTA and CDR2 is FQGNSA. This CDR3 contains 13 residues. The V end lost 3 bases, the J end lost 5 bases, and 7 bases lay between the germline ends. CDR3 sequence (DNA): TGTGCCAGCAGCTTGAACAGGAATGAAAAACTGTTTTTT. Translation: CASSLNRNEKLFF.